This TCR beta chain was sequenced in a study of blood T cell repertoires in COVID-19. Across the study: Some COVID-19 samples were acute and others convalescent; all came from the United States, Italy and Spain. T cells, B-cell-depleted T cells, or PBMCs provided the cDNA or gDNA that served as material.

Original processing notes: Reference gene primer amplification gave estimated nucleated cell counts. Method: immunoSEQ multiplex PCR; TCRdb's copy keeps in-frame clones and lacks some. V and J calls and clone size are those listed in that table; D and trimming were worked out from the DNA. Here the sample spans approximately 74,000 clones, 79% being singletons. CDR3 size: 16 residues. Germline CDR1 is GTSNPN and CDR2 is SVGIG (reference sequence). V usage is TRBV30 and J usage is TRBJ1-3, with a weak D call TRBD1 (6 bases). Sequenced sample: peripheral blood. The receptor comes from a man aged 55 to 70 with acute or convalescent COVID-19. DNA of the CDR3: TGTGCGAGAGGGACAAGGGGATTCGACCCTGGAAACACCATATATTTT. This encodes CARGTRGFDPGNTIYF.